The 8 T cell receptor beta chains reported below all come from one sample, sequenced in a study of CD8+ T cells in alopecia areata. Treatment noted: oral pan-JAK inhibitor, 5-10 mg twice daily. Extracted from the samples, RNA was reverse transcribed into cDNA to serve as the sequencing template. Repertoires were generated with immunoSEQ multiplex PCR, while TCRdb's copy carries only in-frame clones and drops some. Counted here are 130,000 or so clones, roughly nine tenths occurring once; the ten biggest clones make up about 13%. This sample comprised CD8+ T cells sorted from blood, obtained at week 4, from a patient treated with tofacitinib. The receptors were gathered from a human donor with alopecia areata.

This rearrangement joins TRBV30 to TRBJ2-5; D is undetermined. TRBJ2-7 matches the DNA end more closely, so the J call is doubtful. The germline V gene encodes CDR1 GTSNPN and CDR2 SVGIG (reference sequence). The CDR3 is made up of 12 amino acids. Here the CDR3 reads CAWSGASYEQYF. Written as DNA, the CDR3 is TGTGCCTGGAGTGGAGCATCCTACGAGCAGTACTTC.

V is TRBV6-5 and J is TRBJ2-5; possible D gene TRBD1, 5 bases. Matching the DNA end better, TRBJ2-7 makes the J call doubtful. Germline V gene data show CDR1 as MNHEY and CDR2 as SVGAGI. The CDR3 totals 14 residues. For the CDR3, the DNA is TGTGCCAGCCATCCGCCCCGACAGCCTTACGAGCAGTACTTC. Translation gives CASHPPRQPYEQYF.

The V and J genes are TRBV30 and TRBJ2-7; 7 bases align to TRBD1. J gave up 0 bases and V 5 bases, and 7 bases lay outside the gene matches. The CDR3 sequence is 14 residues long. Germline V gene lookup returns CDR1 GTSNPN and CDR2 SVGIG (reference sequence). The CDR3 is CAWSTGSLSYEQYF. The CDR3 DNA sequence: TGTGCCTGGTCGACAGGGTCCCTCTCCTACGAGCAGTACTTC.

This clone was counted a few times. V usage is TRBV2 and J usage is TRBJ2-3; D is uncertain. The germline gives CDR1 SNHLY, CDR2 FYNNEI. Trimming removed 6 bases at V and 5 bases at J, with 15 bases between. The CDR3 covers 14 residues. CDR3 loop: CASRTRAVRDTQYF. DNA of the CDR3: TGTGCCAGCAGGACCCGGGCCGTTCGAGATACGCAGTATTTT.

Only a few counts were recorded for this clone. CDR3 amino acids: CASRKGQKGYEQYF. DNA of the CDR3: TGTGCCAGTCGAAAGGGACAGAAAGGTTACGAGCAGTACTTC. This chain joins TRBV19 and TRBJ2-7; 7 bases line up with TRBD1. From germline, CDR1 is LNHDA and CDR2 SQIVND (reference sequence). Trimming took 8 bases from V and 4 from J; bases not matched to a gene: 11. This CDR3 spans 14 amino acids.

The V call is TRBV4-1, the J call TRBJ2-1, with 11 bases matching TRBD2. The germline V gene has CDR1 MGHRA and CDR2 YSYEKL. The CDR3 has 16 residues. The junction had 12 bases not matched to a gene; V was cut back by 4 bases and J by 10 bases. CDR3 region: CASSPLAGGSYREQFF. The CDR3 DNA reads as TGCGCCAGCAGCCCATTAGCGGGAGGGTCCTACAGAGAGCAGTTCTTC.

The chain links TRBV2 to TRBJ2-7, with no clear D. The V end was cut by 4 bases, the J end by 7 bases, with 2 bases between. CDR3 length: 9 amino acids. Germline assignment: CDR1 SNHLY and CDR2 FYNNEI. The CDR3 loop is CASSAEQYF. The CDR3 DNA is TGTGCCAGCAGTGCTGAGCAGTACTTC.

The chain employs TRBV29-1 and TRBJ2-3; 8 bases fit TRBD1. Trimming took 6 bases from V and 6 from J; bases not matched to a gene: 11. This CDR3 is built from 14 residues. Per germline, CDR1 SQVTM and CDR2 ANQGSEA. This chain's CDR3 is CSVLTGEVADTQYF. The CDR3 DNA reads as TGCAGCGTGTTGACAGGGGAAGTAGCGGATACGCAGTATTTT.